This TCR beta chain appears in the sequencing data of a study of blood T cell repertoires in COVID-19. Study background: The cDNA or gDNA used as material had been derived from T cells, B-cell-depleted T cells, or PBMCs.

The CDR3 covers 16 residues. Germline CDR1 and CDR2: SGHAT and FQNNGV. V was clipped by 4 bases and J by 10 bases; unmatched bases: 15. Per the authors' pipeline: How many nucleated cells were present was estimated from reference gene primer amplification. Repertoires were generated with immunoSEQ multiplex PCR, while TCRdb's copy carries only in-frame clones and drops some. That table gives V, J and clone size, and the DNA gave D and trimming. The sample has 150,000 to 200,000 clones, approximately 84% seen once. The chain recombines TRBV11-2 with TRBJ2-1, with 8 positions matching TRBD2. The receptor was derived from a man in his forties who had recovered from COVID-19. Sequencing was carried out using peripheral blood. In DNA form, the CDR3 reads TGTGCCAGCAGCTCCCCGAGGCTTGGGACTAGGGAGGAGCAGTTCTTC. Its protein product is CASSSPRLGTREEQFF.